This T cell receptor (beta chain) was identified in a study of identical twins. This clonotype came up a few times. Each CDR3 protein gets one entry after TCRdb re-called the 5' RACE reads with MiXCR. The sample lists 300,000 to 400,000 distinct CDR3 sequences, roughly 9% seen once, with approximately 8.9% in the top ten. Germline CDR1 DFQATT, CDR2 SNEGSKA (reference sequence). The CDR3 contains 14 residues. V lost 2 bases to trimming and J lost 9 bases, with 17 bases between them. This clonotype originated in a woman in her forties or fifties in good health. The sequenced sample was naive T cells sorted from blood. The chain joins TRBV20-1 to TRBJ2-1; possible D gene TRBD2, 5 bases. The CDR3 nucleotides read TGCAGTGCTAGACCGGTATCTGCGGGTCCTGAGCAGTTCTTC. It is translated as CSARPVSAGPEQFF.